These 18 T cell receptor beta chains were all obtained from the same sample, sequenced in a study of T cell responses to AZD1222 COVID-19 vaccine. Measured with immunoSEQ multiplex PCR; TCRdb has only the in-frame clones, and not every one. The table has fewer than 150,000 clones, more than 85% seen once. The source material was peripheral blood, sampled on day 0 of AZD1222 vaccination. Receptors originate from an adult in good health.

This chain joins TRBV5-1 and TRBJ2-3; possible D gene TRBD2, 6 bases. Germline V gene sequence: CDR1 SGHRS, CDR2 YFSETQ. This CDR3 is built from 16 residues. Between the trimmed V and J ends, which lost 4 bases and 3 bases, there was a span of 18 bases. In DNA form, the CDR3 reads TGCGCCAGCAGCCCGGACTACCCACGCCTTACAGATACGCAGTATTTT. It codes for CASSPDYPRLTDTQYF.

This clone was recorded once. In DNA, the CDR3 is TGCGCCAGCCGTGGGGGCAATGAGCAGTTCTTC. Amino acid sequence: CASRGGNEQFF. This rearrangement joins TRBV5-1 to TRBJ2-1, with D perhaps assigned TRBD1 or TRBD2 (5 bases each). The germline gives CDR1 SGHRS, CDR2 YFSETQ. The V end was cut by 7 bases, the J end by 6 bases, with 8 bases between. The CDR3 has 11 residues.

The chain recombines TRBV19 with TRBJ2-7; unclear D gene. V lost 3 bases to trimming and J lost 0 bases, with 9 bases between them. This CDR3 contains 14 residues. Germline V lookup: CDR1 LNHDA, CDR2 SQIVND (reference sequence). The CDR3 spells CASSIQLSSYEQYF. Here the CDR3 DNA reads TGTGCCAGTAGTATTCAACTAAGCTCCTACGAGCAGTACTTC.

The J gene is TRBJ1-2, the V gene TRBV19; 7 bases align to TRBD1. CDR3 length: 16 amino acids. V trimming: 5 bases; J trimming: 0 bases; junction bases outside the gene matches: 9. The germline V gene has CDR1 LNHDA and CDR2 SQIVND (reference sequence). CDR3 residues: CASSPLGTDANYGYTF. The CDR3, as DNA: TGTGCCAGTAGTCCTCTCGGGACAGATGCTAACTATGGCTACACCTTC.

The chain combines TRBV4-2 with TRBJ2-1; the match to TRBD2 covers 12 bases. The junction had 18 bases not matched to a gene; V was cut back by 3 bases and J by 15 bases. Germline V CDR1 and CDR2: LGHNA, YNFKEQ. The CDR3 has 17 amino acids. CDR3 in DNA: TGTGCCAGCAGCCAGGCCCCGACTAGCGGGGGCTCCGCGTCGTTGTTCTTC. Translating it yields CASSQAPTSGGSASLFF.

The CDR3: CASSPGQGPREQYF. CDR3 in DNA: TGTGCCAGCAGCCCCGGACAGGGGCCGCGGGAGCAGTACTTC. V and J are TRBV9 and TRBJ2-7, with TRBD1 matching over 9 bases. The germline CDR1 and CDR2 sequences are SGDLS and YYNGEE. The trim removed 4 bases at V and 7 bases at J, leaving 9 bases unmatched. The CDR3 length is 14 residues.

This clone was observed a handful of times. The V call is TRBV18, the J call TRBJ2-7; D is unresolved. Germline CDR1 and CDR2: KGHSH and LQKENI. V was clipped by 5 bases and J by 2 bases, with 13 bases between them. The CDR3 is 14 amino acids. For the CDR3, the DNA is TGTGCCAGCTCAGAGGCGGCAGCCACCTACGAGCAGTACTTC. As protein: CASSEAAATYEQYF.

This rearrangement joins TRBV27 to TRBJ1-2, with 8 bases that match TRBD1. The CDR3 consists of 14 residues. The J segment lost 4 bases and the V segment lost 5 bases, leaving 6 bases of the junction unmatched. CDR1 and CDR2 from the germline V gene are MNHEY and SMNVEV (reference sequence). CDR3 DNA: TGTGCCAGCAGTCTGACAGGGGAAGGCTATGGCTACACCTTC. This gives the protein CASSLTGEGYGYTF.

The gene calls are TRBV19 and TRBJ1-1; D unresolved. Germline V gene sequence: CDR1 LNHDA, CDR2 SQIVND (reference sequence). This CDR3 contains 16 residues. Trimming left V 0 bases short and J 0 bases short, with 11 bases between. CDR3 coding DNA: TGTGCCAGTAGTATAGACCCAGGAACGATGAACACTGAAGCTTTCTTT. This codes for CASSIDPGTMNTEAFF.

The chain combines TRBV20-1 with TRBJ2-7; tentative D call: TRBD1 (6 bases). This CDR3 is built from 11 residues. Between the trimmed V and J ends, which lost 6 bases and 5 bases, there was a span of 11 bases. Germline CDR1 reads DFQATT; CDR2 reads SNEGSKA (reference sequence). The CDR3: CSAPQGHEQYF. The CDR3 bases are TGCAGTGCACCACAGGGCCACGAGCAGTACTTC.

The gene calls are TRBV18 and TRBJ1-6, with D possibly TRBD1 on 6 matching bases. With 4 bases removed from V and 5 bases from J, the gap between germline ends came to 15 bases. Germline loops: CDR1 KGHSH, CDR2 LQKENI. The CDR3 runs 16 residues. CDR3 sequence reads: CASSRLGGAHNSPLHF. In DNA, the CDR3 is TGTGCCAGCTCACGACTGGGGGGCGCGCATAATTCACCCCTCCACTTT.

The chain carries TRBV12-5 and TRBJ1-5, with a weak D call TRBD1 (5 bases). From germline, CDR1 is LGHNT and CDR2 FRNRAP. This CDR3 spans 13 amino acids. Trimming pared 1 base from V and 4 bases from J, leaving 5 bases between. The CDR3 DNA reads as TGTGCTAGTGGTTTGGCAGGGAATCAGCCCCAGCATTTT. Translating it yields CASGLAGNQPQHF.

This sequence joins TRBV6-5 and TRBJ1-2; unclear D gene. The CDR3 has 15 amino acids. Trimming took off 0 bases at V and 4 bases at J, with 12 bases between the two ends. The germline V gene encodes CDR1 MNHEY and CDR2 SVGAGI. This CDR3 is CASSYSEAGSYGYTF. DNA of the CDR3: TGTGCCAGCAGTTACTCTGAGGCGGGGAGCTATGGCTACACCTTC.

The CDR3 is CASSPSGGGTRNQPQHF. The CDR3 coding sequence is TGTGCCAGCAGCCCCTCTGGGGGGGGGACGCGCAATCAGCCCCAGCATTTT. The chain couples TRBV28 to TRBJ1-5, with D possibly matching TRBD1 (5 bases). The V and J ends lost 6 bases and 2 bases respectively, with 20 bases between them. The CDR3 runs 17 residues. Germline-derived CDR1 and CDR2 are MDHEN and SYDVKM. The complete variable domain, with remaining parts taken from reference TRBV28 and TRBJ1-5, reads DVKVTQSSRYLVKRTGEKVFLECVQDMDHENMFWYRQDPGLGLRLIYFSYDVKMKEKGDIPEGYSVSREKKERFSLILESASTNQTSMYLCASSPSGGGTRNQPQHFGDGTRLSIL.

This clone appeared once. The J gene is TRBJ2-1, the V gene TRBV7-2; TRBD1 or TRBD2 may be the D gene (5 bases each). This CDR3 is built from 15 residues. The germline V gene has CDR1 SGHTA and CDR2 FQGNSA. V lost 4 bases to trimming and J lost 4 bases, with 14 bases between them. The CDR3 reads CASSSGTFTYNEQFF. The CDR3 coding sequence is TGTGCCAGCAGCTCCGGGACCTTCACTTACAATGAGCAGTTCTTC.

The chain links TRBV30 to TRBJ1-3, with no clear D. The CDR3 runs 14 residues. V lost 4 bases to trimming and J lost 4 bases, with 14 bases between them. Germline V gene lookup returns CDR1 GTSNPN and CDR2 SVGIG (reference sequence). Written as DNA, the CDR3 is TGTGCCTGGACCGGATCAGGTGGCGGAAACACCATATATTTT. As protein: CAWTGSGGGNTIYF.

CDR3 loop: CASSPDREESEKLFF. In DNA form, the CDR3 reads TGTGCCAGCTCACCGGACAGGGAGGAGTCTGAAAAACTGTTTTTT. V usage is TRBV18 and J usage is TRBJ1-4, with TRBD1 matching over 8 bases. With 3 bases clipped from V and 7 bases from J, the junction kept 7 bases outside the gene matches. This CDR3 contains 15 residues. The V gene's germline CDR1 is KGHSH and CDR2 LQKENI.

This chain connects TRBV27 to TRBJ1-4; maybe TRBD1 (5 bases). In germline, CDR1 is MNHEY, CDR2 SMNVEV (reference sequence). This CDR3 contains 16 residues. V gave up 7 bases and J gave up 4 bases, with 19 bases separating them. CDR3 protein: CASKWQGGSSNEKLFF. The CDR3 nucleotides are TGTGCCAGCAAGTGGCAGGGCGGGTCAAGTAATGAAAAACTGTTTTTT.